This T cell receptor (beta chain) was identified during a study of liver allograft versus peripheral blood T cells. Study-level background: Repertoires from peripheral blood of liver transplant recipients were compared with those inside their transplanted livers. Overall study findings and caveats: Repertoires of T cell receptors in liver allografts reportedly differed from peripheral blood repertoires.

TCRdb called the reads again in MiXCR, with one record for every CDR3 protein. The sample includes some 10,000 distinct CDR3 sequences, approximately 20% of them seen just once. The ends were cut back, 7 bases at V and 3 bases at J, with 7 bases in the middle. Germline V gene lookup returns CDR1 MNHEY and CDR2 SVGAGI. This CDR3 region has 11 residues. This clonotype is classed as medium-sized (0.01 to 0.1%). Its antigen remains unknown. The chain joins TRBV6-5 to TRBJ2-7; D is ambiguous. This TCR derives from a human patient who had a liver transplant. Some T cells may be provided by the graft donor. Written as DNA, the CDR3 is TGTGCCAGCACCTCGAACTACGAGCAGTACTTC. This translates into CASTSNYEQYF.